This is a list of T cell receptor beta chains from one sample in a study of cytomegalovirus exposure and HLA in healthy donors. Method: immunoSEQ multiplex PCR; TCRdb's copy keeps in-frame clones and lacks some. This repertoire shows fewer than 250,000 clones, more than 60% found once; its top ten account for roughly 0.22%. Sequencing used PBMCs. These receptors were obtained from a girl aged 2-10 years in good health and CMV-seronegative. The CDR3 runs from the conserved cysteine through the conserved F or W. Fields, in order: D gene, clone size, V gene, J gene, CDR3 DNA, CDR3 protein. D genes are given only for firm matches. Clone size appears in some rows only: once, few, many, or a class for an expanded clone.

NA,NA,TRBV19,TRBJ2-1,TGTGCCAGTAGTATAGAGGGGAGCTCCTACAATGAGCAGTTCTTC,CASSIEGSSYNEQFF
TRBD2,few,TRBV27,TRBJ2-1,TGTGCCAGCAGTTACACTCATCCTAGCGGGGTCTCCTACAATGAGCAGTTCTTC,CASSYTHPSGVSYNEQFF
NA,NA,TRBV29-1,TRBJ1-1,TGCAGCGTTGAACCTCAGGGTGAATACACTGAAGCTTTCTTT,CSVEPQGEYTEAFF
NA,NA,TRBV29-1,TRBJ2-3,TGCAGCGTTGAAGCCCTAGTTACAGATACGCAGTATTTT,CSVEALVTDTQYF
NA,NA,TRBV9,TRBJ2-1,TGTGCCAGCAGCCCTCGGTTGAGCTCCTACAATGAGCAGTTCTTC,CASSPRLSSYNEQFF
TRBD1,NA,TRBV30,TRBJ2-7,TGTGCCTGGAGTGTACTGGGGACAGTCTACGAGCAGTACTTC,CAWSVLGTVYEQYF
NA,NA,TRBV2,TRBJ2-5,TGTGCCAGCACTGAGTCCACCCCGGGGACCCAGTACTTC,CASTESTPGTQYF
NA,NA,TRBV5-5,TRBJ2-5,TGTGCCAGCAGCTTGGAAGGTCTTGCCGACCTGCCGACCACAGAGCAGTACTTC,CASSLEGLADLPTTEQYF
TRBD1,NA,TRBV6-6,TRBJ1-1,TGTGCCATAAAGCCCGGGACAGGGGCGCGGAGGGGTGAAGCTTTCTTT,CAIKPGTGARRGEAFF
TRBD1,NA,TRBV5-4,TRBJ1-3,TGTGCCAGCAAACAGGGGCGAGGAAACACCATATATTTT,CASKQGRGNTIYF
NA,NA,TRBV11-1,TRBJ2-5,TGTGCCAGCAGCCGCGTACAAGAGACCCAGTACTTC,CASSRVQETQYF
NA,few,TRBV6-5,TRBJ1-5,TGTGCCAGCAGTCTTCGGACTGGGTATGGGCCCCAGCATTTT,CASSLRTGYGPQHF
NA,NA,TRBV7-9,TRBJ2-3,TGTGCCAGCAGCTTAGGTCCAGGACCGGGGGGCACAGATACGCAGTATTTT,CASSLGPGPGGTDTQYF
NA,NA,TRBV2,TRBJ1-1,TGTGCCAGCAGTGCAGTTTCAGGGGACCCTGAAGCTTTCTTT,CASSAVSGDPEAFF
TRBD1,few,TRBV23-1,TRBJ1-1,TGCGCCAGCAGTCAAAAGGACAGGGGAAACACTGAAGCTTTCTTT,CASSQKDRGNTEAFF
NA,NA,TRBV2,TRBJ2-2,TGTGCCAGCCTCCCGGCCGGGTTTAACACCGGGGAGCTGTTTTTT,CASLPAGFNTGELFF
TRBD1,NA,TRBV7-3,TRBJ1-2,TGTGCCAGCAGCTTGCAGGGGGTCCGGAACTATGGCTACACCTTC,CASSLQGVRNYGYTF
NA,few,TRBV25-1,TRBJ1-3,TGTGCCAGCAGCTCTATGTACGCCATATATTTT,CASSSMYAIYF
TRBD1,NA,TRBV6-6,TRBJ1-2,TGTGCCAGCGGCACCGGGACAGATAACTATGGCTACACCTTC,CASGTGTDNYGYTF
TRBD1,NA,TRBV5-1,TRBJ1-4,TGCGCCAGCAGCACGGATACAGGGGGCGGACTGTTTTTT,CASSTDTGGGLFF
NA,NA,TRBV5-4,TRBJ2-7,TGTGCCAGCAGCTTGTTGCCGGGGAGTACAGACGAGCAGTACTTC,CASSLLPGSTDEQYF
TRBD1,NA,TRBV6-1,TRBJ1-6,TGTGCCAGCAGACCGGGACAGGCTAATTCACCCCTCCACTTT,CASRPGQANSPLHF
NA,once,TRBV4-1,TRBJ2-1,TGCGCCAGCAGCCAGGATCTCGGGGTGGGGAATGAGCAGTTCTTC,CASSQDLGVGNEQFF
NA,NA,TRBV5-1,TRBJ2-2,TGCGCCAGCAGCTTGGATACGAACACCGGGGAGCTGTTTTTT,CASSLDTNTGELFF
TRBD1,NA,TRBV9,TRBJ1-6,TGTGCCAGCAGCTTCAGGGGGGCCAATTCACCCCTCCACTTT,CASSFRGANSPLHF
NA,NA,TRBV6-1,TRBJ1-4,TGTGCCAGCAGGACAGGATATAATGAAAAACTGTTTTTT,CASRTGYNEKLFF
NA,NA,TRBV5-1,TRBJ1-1,TGCGCCAGCAGCTTGGCCTGGGGCAGATTGACTGAAGCTTTCTTT,CASSLAWGRLTEAFF
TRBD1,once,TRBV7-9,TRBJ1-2,TGTGCCAGCAGCTTTACAGGGGGCGATGGCTACACCTTC,CASSFTGGDGYTF
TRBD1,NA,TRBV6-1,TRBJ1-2,TGTGCCAGCCGACAGGGGGTGGACTATGGCTACACCTTC,CASRQGVDYGYTF
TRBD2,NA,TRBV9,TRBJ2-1,TGTGCCAGCAGCGTACTCGCCCGGGACTACTCCAAGGCCTACAATGAGCAGTTCTTC,CASSVLARDYSKAYNEQFF
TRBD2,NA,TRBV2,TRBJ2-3,TGTGCCGCTGAGCGGGGCGTGGGAACAGATACGCAGTATTTT,CAAERGVGTDTQYF
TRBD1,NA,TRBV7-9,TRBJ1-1,TGTGCCAGCAGCTTGCTACAGGGGGCAGGGACTGAAGCTTTCTTT,CASSLLQGAGTEAFF
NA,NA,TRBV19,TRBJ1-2,TGTGCCAGTAGTATAGCAGGAGGAGGCTACACCTTC,CASSIAGGGYTF
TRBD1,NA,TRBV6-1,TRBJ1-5,TGTGCCAGCAGTGAGACAGGGCTACTGCCCCAGCATTTT,CASSETGLLPQHF
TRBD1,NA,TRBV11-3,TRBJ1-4,TGTGCCAGCAGCCCCTGGACAGGGGATTATGAAAAACTGTTTTTT,CASSPWTGDYEKLFF
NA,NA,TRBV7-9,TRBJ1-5,TGTTCCAGCAGCTTAGTGCTGGCAGGGCTAGGGGATAGCAATCAGCCCCAGCATTTT,CSSSLVLAGLGDSNQPQHF
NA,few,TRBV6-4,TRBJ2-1,TGTGCCAGCAGTGACTCAACGGGAATAAACAATGAGCAGTTCTTC,CASSDSTGINNEQFF
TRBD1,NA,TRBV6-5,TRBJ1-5,TGTGCCAGCAGTTCCCGACAGGGAATTCAGCCCCAGCATTTT,CASSSRQGIQPQHF
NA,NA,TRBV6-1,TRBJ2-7,TGTGCCAGCAGTGACCCCGACGAGCAGTACTTC,CASSDPDEQYF
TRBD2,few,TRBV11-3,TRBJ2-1,TGTGCCAGCAGCTTAAGCCCTAGCGGGTACAATGAGCAGTTCTTC,CASSLSPSGYNEQFF
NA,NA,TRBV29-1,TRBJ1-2,TGCAGCGTTGAGGTACTACTGGGGGCAGGGGGCTACACCTTC,CSVEVLLGAGGYTF
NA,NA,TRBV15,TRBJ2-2,TGTGCCACCAGCAGCGAGGGGAACACCGGGGAGCTGTTTTTT,CATSSEGNTGELFF
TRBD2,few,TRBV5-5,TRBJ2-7,TGTGCCAGCAGCCGGACTAGCGGGGGGACCTACGAGCAGTACTTC,CASSRTSGGTYEQYF
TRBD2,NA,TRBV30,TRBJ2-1,TGTGCCTGGAGCGGGACTAGCGGTACCAATGAGCAGTTCTTC,CAWSGTSGTNEQFF
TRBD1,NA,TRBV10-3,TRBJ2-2,TGTGCCATCAAAAGGCAGGGGGACAGCACCGGGGAGCTGTTTTTT,CAIKRQGDSTGELFF
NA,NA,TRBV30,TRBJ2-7,TGTGCCTGGAGTCTAGCCTACGAGCAGTACTTC,CAWSLAYEQYF
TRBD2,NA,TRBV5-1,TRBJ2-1,TGCGCCAGCAGCCTGATGGCCCTAGCGGGGGGGCAAAATGAGCAGTTCTTC,CASSLMALAGGQNEQFF
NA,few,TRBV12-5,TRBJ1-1,TGTGCTAGTGGTTATAGGGGGGGAACCACTGAAGCTTTCTTT,CASGYRGGTTEAFF
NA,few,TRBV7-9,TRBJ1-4,TGTTCCAGCAGCTCCCCGGGACATCCCAATGAAAAACTGTTTTTT,CSSSSPGHPNEKLFF
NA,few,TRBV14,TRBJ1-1,TGTGCCAGCTCCCACGGGACACTGAACACTGAAGCTTTCTTT,CASSHGTLNTEAFF
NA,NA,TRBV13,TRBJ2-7,TGTGCCAGCAGCCACGGGAGCTCCTACGAGCAGTACTTC,CASSHGSSYEQYF
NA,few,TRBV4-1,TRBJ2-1,TGCGCCAGCAGCCAAGATCCCCAATCCCCGAGAGGGTTCTTC,CASSQDPQSPRGFF
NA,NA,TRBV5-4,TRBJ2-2,TGTGCCAGCAGCGGGGGGGGGCAGTCCGGGGAGCTGTTTTTT,CASSGGGQSGELFF